This T cell receptor (beta chain) was recorded in a study of CD8 T cells in ankylosing spondylitis. The CDR3 sequence is 15 residues long. In germline, CDR1 is MDHEN, CDR2 SYDVKM. V was cut by 2 bases and J by 3 bases, with 14 bases left in between. Study-wide points: Reportedly, disease-linked clones are significantly enriched in ankylosing spondylitis patients' matched synovial fluid. A number of the motif variants had already been described in reactive arthritis synovial fluid and blood.

TCRdb ran MiXCR on the 5' RACE reads and lists one entry per CDR3 protein. The sample includes around 300,000 distinct CDR3 sequences, 9.5% to 13% of them seen just once. This clonotype has just a few counts. Its antigen remains unidentified. The receptor was isolated from a female donor with ankylosing spondylitis or in good health (not recorded which). V gene TRBV28 combines with J gene TRBJ2-7; D is undetermined. Sample: blood, either unsorted or a sorted T cell fraction (not recorded which). The CDR3 here is CASSLTALGGYEQYF. The CDR3 DNA is TGTGCCAGCAGTTTAACAGCGCTTGGCGGCTACGAGCAGTACTTC. Complete variable domain (other parts from reference TRBV28 and TRBJ2-7): DVKVTQSSRYLVKRTGEKVFLECVQDMDHENMFWYRQDPGLGLRLIYFSYDVKMKEKGDIPEGYSVSREKKERFSLILESASTNQTSMYLCASSLTALGGYEQYFGPGTRLTVT.